This TCR beta chain comes out of a study of T cells in Graves' hyperthyroidism and ophthalmopathy. The germline V gene encodes CDR1 MDHEN and CDR2 SYDVKM. CDR3 length: 14 residues. Trimming cost V 2 bases and J 0 bases, with 5 bases left between them. From RNA transcripts, TCR beta CDR3 regions were amplified. HTBI primers were employed in a first-round RT-PCR of the TCR CDR3. One entry per CDR3 protein, called by TCRdb with MiXCR from the multiplex PCR reads. The sample lists 650,000 to 750,000 distinct CDR3 sequences, 13% to 15% seen once, with about 9.4% in the top ten. This clonotype was counted a few times.

This clonotype was obtained from a woman aged 18-35 years with Graves' hyperthyroidism. V and J are TRBV28 and TRBJ1-5; D not certain. Sequenced: blood. This chain's CDR3 is CASSLLVSNQPQHF. CDR3 DNA: TGTGCCAGCAGTTTACTAGTTAGCAATCAGCCCCAGCATTTT. The variable domain in full, completed from reference TRBV28 and TRBJ1-5, reads DVKVTQSSRYLVKRTGEKVFLECVQDMDHENMFWYRQDPGLGLRLIYFSYDVKMKEKGDIPEGYSVSREKKERFSLILESASTNQTSMYLCASSLLVSNQPQHFGDGTRLSIL.